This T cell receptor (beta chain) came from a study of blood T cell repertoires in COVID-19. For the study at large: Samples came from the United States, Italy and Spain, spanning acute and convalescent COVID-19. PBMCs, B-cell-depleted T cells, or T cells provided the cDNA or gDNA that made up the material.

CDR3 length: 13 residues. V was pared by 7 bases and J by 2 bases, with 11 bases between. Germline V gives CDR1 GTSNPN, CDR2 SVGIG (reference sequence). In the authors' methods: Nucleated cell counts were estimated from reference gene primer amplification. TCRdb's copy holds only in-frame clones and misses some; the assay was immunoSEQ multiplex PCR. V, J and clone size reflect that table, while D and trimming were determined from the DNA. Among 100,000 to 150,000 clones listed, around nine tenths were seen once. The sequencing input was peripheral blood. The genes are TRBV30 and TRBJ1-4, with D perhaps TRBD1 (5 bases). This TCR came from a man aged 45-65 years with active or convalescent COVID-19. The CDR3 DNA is TGTGCCTCCTCAGGGATGACTAATGAAAAACTGTTTTTT. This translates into CASSGMTNEKLFF.